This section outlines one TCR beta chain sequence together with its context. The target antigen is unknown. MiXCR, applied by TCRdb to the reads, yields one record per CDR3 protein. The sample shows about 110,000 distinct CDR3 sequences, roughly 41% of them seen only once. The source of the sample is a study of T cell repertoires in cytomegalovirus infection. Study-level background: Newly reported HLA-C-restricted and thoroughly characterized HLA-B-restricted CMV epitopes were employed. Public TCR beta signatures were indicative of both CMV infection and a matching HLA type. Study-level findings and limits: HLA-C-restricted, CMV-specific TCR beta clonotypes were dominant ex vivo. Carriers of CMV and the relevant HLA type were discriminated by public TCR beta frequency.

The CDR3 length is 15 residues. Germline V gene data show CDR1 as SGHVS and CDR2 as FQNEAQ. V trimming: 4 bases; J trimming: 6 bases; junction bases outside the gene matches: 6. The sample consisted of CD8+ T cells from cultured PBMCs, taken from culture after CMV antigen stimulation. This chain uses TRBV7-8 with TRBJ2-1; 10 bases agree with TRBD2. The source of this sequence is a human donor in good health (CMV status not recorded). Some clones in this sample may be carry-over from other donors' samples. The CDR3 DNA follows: TGTGCCAGCAGCTCCCAGAAGCGGGGGGGCAATGAGCAGTTCTTC. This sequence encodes CASSSQKRGGNEQFF.